The 27 T cell receptor beta chains listed next were all sequenced from one sample in a study of blood T cell repertoires in COVID-19. Clones were read by immunoSEQ multiplex PCR, and TCRdb kept only the in-frame ones, dropping some. The table records approximately 200,000 clones, roughly 80% of them present only once. Material: peripheral blood. These receptors were collected from a woman between 45 and 60 years old with acute or convalescent COVID-19.

The chain uses TRBV30 and TRBJ2-7, with TRBD2 matching over 9 bases. Germline CDR1 GTSNPN, CDR2 SVGIG (reference sequence). Trimming removed 0 bases from V and 3 bases from J; junction bases left unmatched: 0. The CDR3 consists of 13 residues. The CDR3 nucleotides read TGTGCCTGGAGTGTGACTAGCGGCTACGAGCAGTACTTC. Its translation: CAWSVTSGYEQYF.

Only a few counts were recorded for this clone. The V and J genes are TRBV12-2 and TRBJ2-4; TRBD1 is taken as the D call from the table, unchecked against the DNA. TRBV12-2 is reported as a pseudogene. The CDR3 contains 16 residues. The CDR3 is CASRLGQGGAKNIQYF. The CDR3 nucleotides are TGTGCAAGTCGCCTGGGACAGGGGGGAGCCAAAAACATTCAGTACTTC.

Regarding this clone: One junction end disagrees with the germline gene, perhaps due to a read error. V and J are TRBV6-1 and TRBJ2-2; 9 bases are shared with TRBD1. Germline V CDR1 and CDR2: MNHNS, SASEGT. This CDR3 is built from 15 residues. The CDR3: CASGDRGMNTGELFF. The CDR3 DNA follows: TGTGCCAGCGGTGACAGGGGGATGAACACCGGGGAGCTGTTTTTT.

The J gene is TRBJ2-2, the V gene TRBV9; the D is unclear. The CDR3 is 16 amino acids. The V end lost 1 base, the J end lost 0 bases, and 10 bases lay between the germline ends. CDR1 and CDR2 from the germline V gene are SGDLS and YYNGEE. The CDR3 DNA is TGTGCCAGCAGCGTAAGTCAGTCAACGAACACCGGGGAGCTGTTTTTT. It encodes CASSVSQSTNTGELFF.

The J gene is TRBJ2-7, the V gene TRBV28, with TRBD1 as a possible D gene (6 bases). The germline gives CDR1 MDHEN, CDR2 SYDVKM. Trimming removed 8 bases at V and 2 bases at J, with 19 bases between. The CDR3 totals 15 residues. In nucleotides, the CDR3 is TGTGCCAGCCGGAACGACGACAGGTTAACCTACGAGCAGTACTTC. The encoded protein is CASRNDDRLTYEQYF.

In its sample, this clone was seen a few times. This sequence joins TRBV28 and TRBJ2-1; D is perhaps TRBD2 (5 bases). CDR3 length: 16 residues. Trimming removed 7 bases at V and 0 bases at J, with 16 bases between. Germline loops: CDR1 MDHEN, CDR2 SYDVKM. The CDR3: CASIGPGSGSYNEQFF. The DNA of the CDR3 is TGTGCCAGCATTGGACCGGGGAGCGGCTCCTACAATGAGCAGTTCTTC.

This chain connects TRBV28 to TRBJ1-2; D is perhaps TRBD1 (5 bases). The CDR3 is 14 amino acids. The germline V gene has CDR1 MDHEN and CDR2 SYDVKM. The V and J ends lost 6 bases and 6 bases respectively, with 17 bases between them. The CDR3 nucleotides read TGTGCCAGCAGCCCGGCCACGACAGTGAATGGCTACACCTTC. It yields the protein CASSPATTVNGYTF.

This chain links TRBV5-1 with TRBJ1-2; the match to TRBD1 covers 9 bases. CDR3 size: 14 residues. The V and J ends lost 5 bases and 3 bases, in that order; junction bases with no gene match: 5. Germline lookup yields CDR1 SGHRS and CDR2 YFSETQ. CDR3 loop: CASSTGGADYGYTF. Here the CDR3 DNA reads TGCGCCAGCAGTACAGGGGGCGCTGACTATGGCTACACCTTC. Complete variable domain (other parts from reference TRBV5-1 and TRBJ1-2): KAGVTQTPRYLIKTRGQQVTLSCSPISGHRSVSWYQQTPGQGLQFLFEYFSETQRNKGNFPGRFSGRQFSNSRSEMNVSTLELGDSALYLCASSTGGADYGYTFGSGTRLTVV.

The chain couples TRBV7-2 to TRBJ2-7; 9 positions agree with TRBD2. CDR1 is SGHTA, CDR2 FQGNSA, per germline. The CDR3 runs 16 residues. The V and J ends lost 4 bases and 4 bases, in that order; junction bases with no gene match: 11. CDR3 amino acids: CASSSLAGSRIYEQYF. The DNA of the CDR3 is TGTGCCAGCAGCTCTCTAGCGGGGTCACGTATTTACGAGCAGTACTTC. The variable domain in full, with the rest retrieved from reference TRBV7-2 and TRBJ2-7, is GAGVSQSPSNKVTEKGKDVELRCDPISGHTALYWYRQSLGQGLEFLIYFQGNSAPDKSGLPSDRFSAERTGGSVSTLTIQRTQQEDSAVYLCASSSLAGSRIYEQYFGPGTRLTVT.

The chain joins TRBV30 to TRBJ1-2; D remains unclear. This CDR3 is 10 amino acids long. The V end was cut by 3 bases, the J end by 6 bases, with 5 bases between. Per germline, CDR1 GTSNPN and CDR2 SVGIG (reference sequence). This CDR3 reads CAWSPDGYTF. The CDR3 DNA reads as TGTGCCTGGAGCCCCGATGGCTACACCTTC.

This clone was seen a handful of times. J is TRBJ1-1 and V is TRBV20-1, with D maybe TRBD1 (5 bases). The length of the CDR3 is 11 residues. The V gene's germline CDR1 is DFQATT and CDR2 SNEGSKA (reference sequence). Here the CDR3 reads CKGAPNTEAFF. The CDR3 DNA reads as TGCAAAGGGGCCCCGAACACTGAAGCTTTCTTT.

This chain joins TRBV19 and TRBJ2-3, with 12 bases lining up with TRBD2. CDR1 LNHDA and CDR2 SQIVND come from the germline V gene (reference sequence). J lost 2 bases, V lost 8 bases, and 8 bases had no gene match. The CDR3 runs 16 residues. The CDR3 sequence: CASHPSGGVVTDTQYF. CDR3 coding DNA: TGTGCCAGTCATCCTAGCGGGGGGGTCGTCACAGATACGCAGTATTTT.

This chain joins TRBV18 and TRBJ2-7; D is possibly TRBD1 (5 bases). V was trimmed by 3 bases and J by 6 bases, leaving 15 bases between them. This CDR3 has 14 residues. Germline CDR1 reads KGHSH; CDR2 reads LQKENI. CDR3 in amino acids: CASSPQQGQGEQYF. CDR3 bases: TGTGCCAGCTCACCGCAGCAAGGGCAGGGCGAGCAGTACTTC.

This chain connects TRBV3-1 (or the pseudogene TRBV3-2) to TRBJ2-7; TRBD1 matches at 7 bases. After removal of 0 bases from V and 2 bases from J, the junction contained 7 bases not matched to a gene. CDR3 size: 16 residues. CDR1 is LGHDT and CDR2 is YNNKEL in the germline V gene (reference sequence). The CDR3 DNA reads TGTGCCAGCAGCCAAGATGAGGGGACAGCCGCCTACGAGCAGTACTTC. Its translation is CASSQDEGTAAYEQYF.

As DNA, the CDR3 is TGTGCCAGCAGACTTACAGGGAGCAATTCACCCCTCCACTTT. Translated, it gives CASRLTGSNSPLHF. This chain uses TRBV2 with TRBJ1-6, with D perhaps TRBD1 (6 bases). The CDR3 loop spans 14 amino acids. V lost 6 bases, J lost 7 bases, and 13 bases lay in between. Germline assignment: CDR1 SNHLY and CDR2 FYNNEI.

This clone was seen more than once but under ten times. CDR3 nucleotide sequence: TGTGCCTGGCATACAGGGGCTGGGGCCAACGTCCTGACTTTC. It codes for CAWHTGAGANVLTF. V and J are TRBV30 and TRBJ2-6; 7 bases align to TRBD1. The CDR3 has 14 residues. Trimming at V came to 5 bases and at J to 2 bases, leaving 3 bases not matched to a gene. Per germline, CDR1 GTSNPN and CDR2 SVGIG (reference sequence).

The chain recombines TRBV19 with TRBJ2-5; TRBD1 matches 7 bases. The CDR3 is made up of 15 amino acids. The ends lost 3 bases at V and 4 bases at J; junction bases unmatched: 8. Germline CDR1 reads LNHDA; CDR2 reads SQIVND (reference sequence). In DNA, the CDR3 is TGTGCCAGTAGTATCCGGGACAGTAGTACAGAGACCCAGTACTTC. Its translation: CASSIRDSSTETQYF.

The chain uses TRBV12-5 and TRBJ1-5, with D maybe TRBD1 (5 bases). Germline CDR1 is LGHNT and CDR2 is FRNRAP. Trimming stripped 7 bases from V and 0 bases from J, with 13 bases between. This CDR3 comprises 15 residues. In nucleotides, the CDR3 is TGTGCTAGTGCCCCGGGGGGGACTAGCAATCAGCCCCAGCATTTT. Translating it yields CASAPGGTSNQPQHF.

This chain connects TRBV6-2 or TRBV6-3 to TRBJ2-4; TRBD2 might be the D (6 bases). The CDR3 loop spans 16 amino acids. Deletions cut 4 bases from V and 5 bases from J, with 18 bases between. Per germline, CDR1 MNHEY and CDR2 SVGEGT. The DNA for the CDR3 is TGTGCCAGCAGTTGGGGTCGGGACTGGAGCGAAAACATTCAGTACTTC. It specifies CASSWGRDWSENIQYF.

V and J are TRBV10-3 and TRBJ1-6; 7 nucleotides align to TRBD1. Germline lookup yields CDR1 ENHRY and CDR2 SYGVKD. The CDR3 is 14 residues long. V was pared by 10 bases and J by 10 bases, with 13 bases of the junction left unmatched. The DNA for the CDR3 is TGTGCCACGCATCCCGACAGGGCAGGATCACCCCTCCACTTT. Amino acids: CATHPDRAGSPLHF.

The V call is TRBV6-5, the J call TRBJ2-2; tentative D call: TRBD1 (5 bases). Trimming cost V 10 bases and J 7 bases, with 19 bases left between them. This CDR3 has 14 residues. CDR1 and CDR2 from the germline V gene are MNHEY and SVGAGI. CDR3 DNA: TGTGCCACCCTACTCAGGGTGGGTCTCGGGGAGCTGTTTTTT. Protein sequence: CATLLRVGLGELFF.

The chain has TRBV27 and TRBJ2-7; a possible D gene is TRBD2 (5 bases). The V end lost 2 bases, the J end lost 5 bases, and 10 bases lay between the germline ends. The CDR3 has 13 amino acids. The germline V gene encodes CDR1 MNHEY and CDR2 SMNVEV (reference sequence). The CDR3 coding sequence is TGTGCCAGCAGTTTAGGACTCCTGAACGAGCAGTACTTC. It codes for CASSLGLLNEQYF.

The chain couples TRBV21-1 to TRBJ2-7; TRBD1 is the table's D call, not checked against the DNA. TRBV21-1 is a documented pseudogene. The CDR3 totals 15 residues. CDR3 nucleotide sequence: TGTGCCAGCAGCAAAGAGGGACAGGGGTCCTACGAGCAGTACTTC. It is translated as CASSKEGQGSYEQYF.

This rearrangement joins TRBV19 to TRBJ2-3, with D tentatively TRBD1 (6 bases). The CDR3 is 14 residues long. The V end was cut by 7 bases, the J end by 4 bases, with 15 bases between. Germline V gene sequence: CDR1 LNHDA, CDR2 SQIVND (reference sequence). The CDR3 DNA reads as TGTGCCAGTAATCAAGGCAGGGGCGCAGATACGCAGTATTTT. Protein product: CASNQGRGADTQYF.

This clone was counted once. This chain connects TRBV5-5 to TRBJ1-5, with D possibly being TRBD1 (6 bases). This CDR3 has 15 amino acids. Germline values: CDR1 SGHKS, CDR2 YYEKEE (reference sequence). Trimming took off 3 bases at V and 6 bases at J, with 16 bases between the two ends. The CDR3 DNA reads as TGTGCCAGCAGCTCGGGACATTTATGGTCTCAGCCCCAGCATTTT. The encoded protein is CASSSGHLWSQPQHF.

This clone came up a few times. CDR3 amino acids: CASSPVTGGGREKLFF. The CDR3 DNA sequence: TGCGCCAGCAGCCCGGTAACAGGGGGCGGGCGGGAAAAACTGTTTTTT. The chain has TRBV5-1 and TRBJ1-4; 9 bases line up with TRBD1. Germline-derived CDR1 and CDR2 are SGHRS and YFSETQ. After removal of 4 bases from V and 8 bases from J, the junction contained 12 bases not matched to a gene. The CDR3 has 16 amino acids.

V usage is TRBV5-1 and J usage is TRBJ1-1; D is unclear. Germline V lookup: CDR1 SGHRS, CDR2 YFSETQ. Trimming cost V 4 bases and J 4 bases, with 14 bases left between them. The CDR3 is 14 amino acids. The CDR3 DNA reads TGCGCCAGCAGCCAGGTCATTTTTGGCACTGAAGCTTTCTTT. The encoded protein is CASSQVIFGTEAFF.